A single sample gave rise to the 9 T cell receptor beta chains below, sequenced in a study of cytomegalovirus exposure and HLA in healthy donors. Primers: 60 Vbeta forward and 13 Jbeta reverse. Assay: immunoSEQ multiplex PCR; the TCRdb copy retains only in-frame clones and omits some. The sample carries 100,000 to 120,000 clones, 76% recorded once. Sequencing was performed on PBMCs. The receptors here all came from a man aged 25 to 40 in good health and CMV-seropositive.

The chain joins TRBV19 to TRBJ1-5; 9 nucleotides agree with TRBD1. This CDR3 region has 15 residues. Unmatched junction bases numbered 6, after V lost 3 bases and J lost 6 bases. CDR1 LNHDA and CDR2 SQIVND come from the germline V gene (reference sequence). This chain's CDR3 is CASSITGTGPQPQHF. DNA for the CDR3: TGTGCCAGTAGTATCACCGGGACAGGGCCTCAGCCCCAGCATTTT.

This chain connects TRBV6-6 to TRBJ1-1, with D hard to call. Between the trimmed V and J ends, which lost 4 bases and 2 bases, there was a span of 17 bases. The CDR3 is 16 amino acids. Germline V gene data show CDR1 as MNHNY and CDR2 as SVGAGI (reference sequence). The CDR3 spells CASSLRDTPTNTEAFF. In DNA, the CDR3 is TGTGCCAGCAGTTTGCGCGACACCCCCACCAACACTGAAGCTTTCTTT.

V is TRBV30 and J is TRBJ2-2, with 10 bases that match TRBD2. CDR1 and CDR2 from the germline V gene are GTSNPN and SVGIG (reference sequence). This CDR3 is 15 amino acids long. V lost 2 bases and J lost 5; bases outside the gene matches: 5. CDR3 sequence reads: CAWSWGTSETGELFF. The CDR3 DNA reads TGTGCCTGGAGTTGGGGGACTAGCGAGACCGGGGAGCTGTTTTTT. Filled out from reference TRBV30 and TRBJ2-2, the complete variable domain reads SQTIHQWPATLVQPVGSPLSLECTVEGTSNPNLYWYRQAAGRGLQLLFYSVGIGQISSEVPQNLSASRPQDRQFILSSKKLLLSDSGFYLCAWSWGTSETGELFFGEGSRLTVL.

This chain uses TRBV28 with TRBJ1-2; 7 nucleotides agree with TRBD1. CDR1 and CDR2 (germline): MDHEN, SYDVKM. J gave up 6 bases and V 3 bases, and 4 bases lay outside the gene matches. The CDR3 spans 13 residues. The CDR3 nucleotides read TGTGCCAGCAGTTTTCAGGGGGAAGATGGCTACACCTTC. Translation: CASSFQGEDGYTF.

A word on this clone: A read error may account for a junction end that differs from germline. The rearrangement uses TRBV30 and TRBJ2-1; no reliable D call. Looked up from germline, CDR1 is GTSNPN and CDR2 is SVGIG (reference sequence). This CDR3 region has 9 residues. CDR3 region: CGAYNEQFF. As DNA, the CDR3 is TGCGGTGCCTACAATGAGCAGTTCTTC.

CDR3 DNA sequence: TGTGCCAGCAGCCCTAGCGGGGGGCTCTCCAATGAGCAGTTCTTC. The encoded protein is CASSPSGGLSNEQFF. The chain combines TRBV7-9 with TRBJ2-1; TRBD2 agrees at 11 bases. The germline V gene encodes CDR1 SEHNR and CDR2 FQNEAQ (reference sequence). The J segment lost 6 bases and the V segment lost 5 bases, leaving 6 bases of the junction unmatched. The CDR3 is made up of 15 amino acids.

CDR3 bases: TGTGCCAGCAGTGACAACTCTGGAAACACCATATATTTT. Translated, it gives CASSDNSGNTIYF. The V and J genes are TRBV6-1 and TRBJ1-3; D gene uncertain. The CDR3 covers 13 residues. CDR1 is MNHNS and CDR2 is SASEGT in the germline V gene. Trimming stripped 3 bases from V and 0 bases from J, with 3 bases between.

The chain employs TRBV5-4 and TRBJ2-3; 11 positions match TRBD1. CDR1 is SGHNT, CDR2 YYREEE, per germline (reference sequence). The J segment lost 11 bases and the V segment lost 0 bases, leaving 8 bases of the junction unmatched. The CDR3 consists of 15 residues. The CDR3 DNA is TGTGCCAGCAGCTTGGGTGGGACAGGGGGAGGGCTGCAGTATTTT. Protein: CASSLGGTGGGLQYF.

The V and J genes are TRBV4-2 and TRBJ2-5; 10 bases map to TRBD2. J was trimmed by 7 bases and V by 0 bases; bases with no gene match: 8. The V gene's germline CDR1 is LGHNA and CDR2 YNFKEQ. The CDR3 runs 16 residues. The CDR3 sequence: CASSQDWPSGGGTQYF. CDR3 nucleotide sequence: TGTGCCAGCAGCCAAGATTGGCCTAGCGGGGGTGGGACCCAGTACTTC.